By share, the clone carrying this T cell receptor beta chain counts as medium-sized. A mixed TRB-A/B primer pool amplified rearranged TRB by multiplex touch-down PCR. Each CDR3 protein is one row after TCRdb ran MiXCR on the multiplex PCR reads. Counted here are about 1,600 distinct CDR3 sequences, 23% occurring once; the ten biggest clones make up roughly 68%. The data derive from a study of T cell repertoires in aging, cancer and after chemotherapy. Across the study: Pre- and post-chemotherapy samples were paired from glioblastoma patients treated with temozolomide-based therapy.

Germline values: CDR1 LNHDA, CDR2 SQIVND (reference sequence). The CDR3 loop spans 13 amino acids. V was cut by 5 bases and J by 4 bases, with 11 bases left in between. The template was genomic DNA from peripheral blood, not RNA. Sequencing used blood. The chain is built from TRBV19 and TRBJ1-2, with a possible D match to TRBD1 (5 bases). This TCR derives from a human donor with a solid tumor. The CDR3 DNA reads TGTGCCAGTAGTGTGCAGGGACTCTATGGCTACACCTTC. Translated, it gives CASSVQGLYGYTF.